This is a list of T cell receptor beta chains from one sample in a study of T cell responses to AZD1222 COVID-19 vaccine. Generated by immunoSEQ multiplex PCR, the TCRdb table keeps only in-frame clones and is missing some. Here the sample spans about 140,000 clones, just over 90% being singletons. The sequences come from peripheral blood, collected on day 0 of MenACWY control vaccination. The receptor set was obtained from an adult in good health. Each CDR3 is given with its conserved first and last residue. Each record gives: V gene, D gene, clone size, J gene, CDR3 protein, CDR3 DNA. A D gene is named only where the DNA matches it firmly. Some rows have no size entry. The others give once, few or many, or a class for an expanded clone.

>TRBV7-9|NA|once|TRBJ1-1
CASSRLGNTEAFF
TGTGCCAGCAGCCGACTCGGGAACACTGAAGCTTTCTTT
>TRBV4-3|NA|NA|TRBJ1-5
CASSQGTALQPQHF
TGCGCCAGCAGCCAAGGGACAGCCTTGCAGCCCCAGCATTTT
>TRBV6-5|NA|NA|TRBJ1-2
CASSSDRLDGYTF
TGTGCCAGCAGTTCCGACAGATTAGATGGCTACACCTTC
>TRBV5-5|NA|once|TRBJ1-2
CASSPRTETNYGYTF
TGTGCCAGCAGCCCGAGGACAGAGACTAACTATGGCTACACCTTC
>TRBV11-2|NA|once|TRBJ2-7
CASSSPGVDEQYF
TGTGCCAGCAGCTCACCGGGGGTAGACGAGCAGTACTTC
>TRBV27|TRBD1|NA|TRBJ1-3
CASSSGQGPGNTIYF
TGTGCCAGCAGTTCGGGACAGGGTCCGGGAAACACCATATATTTT
>TRBV9|NA|NA|TRBJ2-7
CASSVGSNYEQYF
TGTGCCAGCAGCGTTGGGTCGAACTACGAGCAGTACTTC
>TRBV5-4|NA|NA|TRBJ1-1
CASSARTDMNTEAFF
TGTGCCAGCAGCGCGAGGACTGACATGAACACTGAAGCTTTCTTT
>TRBV6-1|NA|once|TRBJ1-2
CASSESVYGYTF
TGTGCCAGCAGTGAATCGGTCTATGGCTACACCTTC
>TRBV19|NA|NA|TRBJ2-2
CASSIGYTGELFF
TGTGCCAGTAGTATCGGGTACACCGGGGAGCTGTTTTTT
>TRBV28|NA|NA|TRBJ1-4
CASSLWGGTNEKLFF
TGTGCCAGCAGTTTATGGGGTGGTACTAATGAAAAACTGTTTTTT
>TRBV5-1|TRBD1|NA|TRBJ1-5
CASSLETGAQPQHF
TGCGCCAGCAGCTTGGAAACAGGGGCTCAGCCCCAGCATTTT
>TRBV7-3|NA|NA|TRBJ1-5
CASSFFQPQHF
TGTGCCAGCAGCTTTTTTCAGCCCCAGCATTTT
>TRBV29-1|TRBD2|NA|TRBJ2-1
CSVEDQLAGVTTYNEQFF
TGCAGCGTTGAAGATCAACTAGCGGGGGTGACAACCTACAATGAGCAGTTCTTC
>TRBV7-9|NA|NA|TRBJ1-2
CASSLERGRGYTF
TGTGCCAGCAGCTTAGAAAGGGGCCGCGGCTACACCTTC